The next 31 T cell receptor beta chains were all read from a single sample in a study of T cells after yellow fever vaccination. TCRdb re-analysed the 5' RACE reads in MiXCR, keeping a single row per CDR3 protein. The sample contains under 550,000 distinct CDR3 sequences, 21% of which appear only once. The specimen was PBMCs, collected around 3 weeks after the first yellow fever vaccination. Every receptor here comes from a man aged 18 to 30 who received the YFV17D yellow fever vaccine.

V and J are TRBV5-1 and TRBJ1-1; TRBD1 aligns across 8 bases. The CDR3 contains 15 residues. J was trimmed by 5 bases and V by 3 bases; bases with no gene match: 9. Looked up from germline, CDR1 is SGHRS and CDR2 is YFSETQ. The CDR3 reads CASSYMDRAETEAFF. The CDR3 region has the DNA TGCGCCAGCAGCTATATGGACAGGGCGGAAACTGAAGCTTTCTTT. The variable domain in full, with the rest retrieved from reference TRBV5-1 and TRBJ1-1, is KAGVTQTPRYLIKTRGQQVTLSCSPISGHRSVSWYQQTPGQGLQFLFEYFSETQRNKGNFPGRFSGRQFSNSRSEMNVSTLELGDSALYLCASSYMDRAETEAFFGQGTRLTVV.

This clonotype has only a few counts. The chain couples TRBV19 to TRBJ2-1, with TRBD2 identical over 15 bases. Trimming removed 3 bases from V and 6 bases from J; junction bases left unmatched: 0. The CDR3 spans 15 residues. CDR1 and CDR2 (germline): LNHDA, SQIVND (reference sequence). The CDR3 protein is CASSMGLAGGNEQFF. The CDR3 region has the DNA TGTGCCAGTAGTATGGGACTAGCGGGGGGCAATGAGCAGTTCTTC.

CDR3 amino acids: CAISKGQDTDTQYF. In DNA, the CDR3 is TGTGCCATCAGTAAGGGACAGGACACAGATACGCAGTATTTT. The gene calls are TRBV10-3 and TRBJ2-3; 8 bases line up with TRBD1. CDR1 and CDR2 from the germline V gene are ENHRY and SYGVKD. V lost 5 bases, J lost 2 bases, and 3 bases stayed unmatched. This CDR3 has 14 amino acids.

The chain's CDR3 is CASSVESGFYSGNTIYF. CDR3 DNA sequence: TGTGCCAGCAGCGTAGAATCGGGGTTTTACTCTGGAAACACCATATATTTT. This sequence joins TRBV9 and TRBJ1-3; D unclear. This CDR3 comprises 17 residues. Trimming removed 0 bases from V and 0 bases from J, with 13 bases in between. Germline CDR1 reads SGDLS; CDR2 reads YYNGEE.

CDR3 amino acids: CAISERSVRDGTGELFF. As DNA, the CDR3 is TGTGCCATCAGTGAACGATCGGTGAGGGATGGCACCGGGGAGCTGTTTTTT. This chain joins TRBV10-3 and TRBJ2-2, with D perhaps TRBD2 (5 bases). The CDR3 runs 17 residues. Germline CDR1 and CDR2: ENHRY and SYGVKD. Trimming pared 3 bases from V and 4 bases from J, leaving 18 bases between.

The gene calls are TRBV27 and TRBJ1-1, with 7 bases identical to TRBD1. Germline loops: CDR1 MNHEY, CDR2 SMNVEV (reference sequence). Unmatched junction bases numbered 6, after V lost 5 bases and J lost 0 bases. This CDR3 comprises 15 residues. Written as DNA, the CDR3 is TGTGCCAGCAGTGGGACAGATACAATGAACACTGAAGCTTTCTTT. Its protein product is CASSGTDTMNTEAFF.

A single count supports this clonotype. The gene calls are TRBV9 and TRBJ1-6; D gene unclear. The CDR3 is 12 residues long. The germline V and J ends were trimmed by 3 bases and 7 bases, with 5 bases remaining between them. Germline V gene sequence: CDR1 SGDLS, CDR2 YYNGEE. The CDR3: CASSEENSPLHF. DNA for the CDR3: TGTGCCAGCAGCGAGGAAAATTCACCCCTCCACTTT.

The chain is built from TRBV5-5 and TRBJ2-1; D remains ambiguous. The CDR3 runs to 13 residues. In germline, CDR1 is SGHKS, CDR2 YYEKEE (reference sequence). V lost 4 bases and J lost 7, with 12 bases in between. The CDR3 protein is CASSLYVGNEQFF. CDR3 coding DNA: TGTGCCAGCAGCCTCTACGTAGGGAATGAGCAGTTCTTC.

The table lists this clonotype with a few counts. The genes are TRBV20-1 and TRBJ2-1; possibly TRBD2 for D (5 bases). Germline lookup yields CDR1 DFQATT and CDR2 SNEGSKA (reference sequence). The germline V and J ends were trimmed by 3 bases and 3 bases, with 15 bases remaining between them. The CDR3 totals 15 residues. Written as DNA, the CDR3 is TGCAGTGCTAGGAGGACCGCGGGTGGCTACAATGAGCAGTTCTTC. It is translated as CSARRTAGGYNEQFF.

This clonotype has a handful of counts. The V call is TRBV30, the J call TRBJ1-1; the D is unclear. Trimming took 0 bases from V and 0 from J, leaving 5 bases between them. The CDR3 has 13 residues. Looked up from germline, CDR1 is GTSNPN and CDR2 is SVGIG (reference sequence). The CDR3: CAWSVSVNTEAFF. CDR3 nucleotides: TGTGCCTGGAGTGTATCGGTGAACACTGAAGCTTTCTTT.

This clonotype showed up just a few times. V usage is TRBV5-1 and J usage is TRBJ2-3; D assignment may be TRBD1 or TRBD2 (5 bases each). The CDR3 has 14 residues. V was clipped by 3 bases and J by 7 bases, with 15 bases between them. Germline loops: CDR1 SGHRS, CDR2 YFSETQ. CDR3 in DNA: TGCGCCAGCAGCTCCGGGACGCCGGGAAATACGCAGTATTTT. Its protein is CASSSGTPGNTQYF.

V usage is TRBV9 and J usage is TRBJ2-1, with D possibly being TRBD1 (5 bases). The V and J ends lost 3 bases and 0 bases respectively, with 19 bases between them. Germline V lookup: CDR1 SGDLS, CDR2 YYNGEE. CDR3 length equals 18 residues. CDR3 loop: CASSASLTPRGSYNEQFF. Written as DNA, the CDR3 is TGTGCCAGCAGCGCATCACTGACCCCTAGGGGCTCCTACAATGAGCAGTTCTTC.

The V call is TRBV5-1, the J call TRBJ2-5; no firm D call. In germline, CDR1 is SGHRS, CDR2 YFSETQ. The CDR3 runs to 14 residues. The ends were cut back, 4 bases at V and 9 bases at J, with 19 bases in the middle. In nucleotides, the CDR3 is TGCGCCAGCAGCCCCGGACCCGGTATGGGGTCCCAGTACTTC. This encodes CASSPGPGMGSQYF.

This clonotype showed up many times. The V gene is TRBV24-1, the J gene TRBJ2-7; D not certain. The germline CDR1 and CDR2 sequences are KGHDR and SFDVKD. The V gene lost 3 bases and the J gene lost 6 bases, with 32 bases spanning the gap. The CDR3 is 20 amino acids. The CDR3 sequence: CATSDPHEARGRGGRLEQYF. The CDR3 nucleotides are TGTGCCACCAGTGATCCACACGAGGCCCGTGGACGAGGCGGCAGGCTCGAGCAGTACTTC.

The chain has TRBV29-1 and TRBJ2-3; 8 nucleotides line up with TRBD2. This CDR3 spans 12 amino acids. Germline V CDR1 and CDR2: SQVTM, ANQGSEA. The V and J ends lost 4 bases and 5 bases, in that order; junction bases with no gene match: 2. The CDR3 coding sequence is TGCAGCGTTGGCGGGGGGCAAGATACGCAGTATTTT. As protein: CSVGGGQDTQYF.

CDR3 DNA sequence: TGTGCTAGTGGAACAACTAGCGGGGGGGCCGGTGAGCAGTTCTTC. Translation gives CASGTTSGGAGEQFF. The chain joins TRBV12-5 to TRBJ2-1, with 13 nucleotides matching TRBD2. Trimming removed 6 bases from V and 9 bases from J; junction bases left unmatched: 8. Germline V CDR1 and CDR2: LGHNT, FRNRAP. CDR3 length: 15 residues.

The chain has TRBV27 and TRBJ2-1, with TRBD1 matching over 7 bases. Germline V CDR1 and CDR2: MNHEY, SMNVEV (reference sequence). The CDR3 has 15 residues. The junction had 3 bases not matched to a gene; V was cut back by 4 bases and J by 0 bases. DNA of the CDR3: TGTGCCAGCAGTTCCCCAGGGGGCTCCTACAATGAGCAGTTCTTC. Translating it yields CASSSPGGSYNEQFF.

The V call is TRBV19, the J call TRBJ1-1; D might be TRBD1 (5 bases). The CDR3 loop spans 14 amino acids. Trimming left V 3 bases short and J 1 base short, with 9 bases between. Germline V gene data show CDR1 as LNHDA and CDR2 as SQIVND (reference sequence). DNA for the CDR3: TGTGCCAGTAGTATCTCAGGGTGGAACACTGAAGCTTTCTTT. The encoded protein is CASSISGWNTEAFF.

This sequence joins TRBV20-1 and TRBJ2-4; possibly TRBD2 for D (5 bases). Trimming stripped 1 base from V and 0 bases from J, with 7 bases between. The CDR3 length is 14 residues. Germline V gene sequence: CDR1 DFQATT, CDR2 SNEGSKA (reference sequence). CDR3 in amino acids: CSARVDLAKNIQYF. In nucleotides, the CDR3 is TGCAGTGCTAGAGTGGACTTAGCCAAAAACATTCAGTACTTC.

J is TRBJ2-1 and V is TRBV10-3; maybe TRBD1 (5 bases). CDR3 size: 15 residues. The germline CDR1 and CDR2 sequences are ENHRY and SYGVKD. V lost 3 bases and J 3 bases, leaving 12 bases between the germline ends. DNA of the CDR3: TGTGCCATCAGTGAACCACAGGACAACTACAATGAGCAGTTCTTC. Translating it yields CAISEPQDNYNEQFF.

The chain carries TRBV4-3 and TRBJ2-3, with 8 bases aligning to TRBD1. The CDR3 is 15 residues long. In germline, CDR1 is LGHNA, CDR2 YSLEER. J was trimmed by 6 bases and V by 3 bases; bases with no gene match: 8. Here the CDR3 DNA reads TGCGCCAGCAGCCAGACAGGGGTTGGTGGGGATACGCAGTATTTT. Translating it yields CASSQTGVGGDTQYF.

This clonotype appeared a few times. CDR3 coding DNA: TGTGCCAGCAGCTGGGACGTAGCCTACGAGCAGTACTTC. It translates to CASSWDVAYEQYF. The V and J genes are TRBV3-1 and TRBJ2-7, with D perhaps assigned TRBD1 or TRBD2 (5 bases each). CDR1 is LGHDT and CDR2 is YNNKEL in the germline V gene (reference sequence). V lost 5 bases and J lost 2, with 10 bases in between. CDR3 size: 13 residues.

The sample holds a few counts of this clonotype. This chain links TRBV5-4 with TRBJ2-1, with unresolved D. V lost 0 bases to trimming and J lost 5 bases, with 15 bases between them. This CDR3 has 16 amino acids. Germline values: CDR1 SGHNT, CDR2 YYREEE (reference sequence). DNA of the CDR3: TGTGCCAGCAGCTTGGGTAAGGGTCAGAGAGACAATGAGCAGTTCTTC. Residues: CASSLGKGQRDNEQFF.

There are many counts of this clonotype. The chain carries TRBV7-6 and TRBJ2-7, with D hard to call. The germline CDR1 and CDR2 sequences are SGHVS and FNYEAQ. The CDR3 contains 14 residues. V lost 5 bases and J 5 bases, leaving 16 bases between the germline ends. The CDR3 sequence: CASSPPRLPHEQYF. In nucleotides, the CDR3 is TGTGCCAGCAGCCCCCCCCGGCTACCCCACGAGCAGTACTTC.

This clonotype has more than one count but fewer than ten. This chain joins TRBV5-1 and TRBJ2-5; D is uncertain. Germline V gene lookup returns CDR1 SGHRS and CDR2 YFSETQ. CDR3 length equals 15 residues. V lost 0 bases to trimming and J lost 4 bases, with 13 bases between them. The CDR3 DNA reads TGCGCCAGCAGCTTGGGGCAGGCAATGAGAGAGACCCAGTACTTC. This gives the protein CASSLGQAMRETQYF.

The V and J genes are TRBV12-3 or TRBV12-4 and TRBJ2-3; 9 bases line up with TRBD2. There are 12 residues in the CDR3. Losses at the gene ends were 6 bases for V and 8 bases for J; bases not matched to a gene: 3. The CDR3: CASSQGLATQYF. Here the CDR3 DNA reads TGTGCCAGCAGCCAGGGACTAGCTACGCAGTATTTT.

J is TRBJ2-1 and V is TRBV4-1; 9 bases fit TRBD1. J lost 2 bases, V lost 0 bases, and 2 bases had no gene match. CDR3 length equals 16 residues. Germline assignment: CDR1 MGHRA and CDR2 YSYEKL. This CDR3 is CASSQEWDRAYNEQFF. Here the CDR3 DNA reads TGCGCCAGCAGCCAAGAGTGGGACAGGGCCTACAATGAGCAGTTCTTC.

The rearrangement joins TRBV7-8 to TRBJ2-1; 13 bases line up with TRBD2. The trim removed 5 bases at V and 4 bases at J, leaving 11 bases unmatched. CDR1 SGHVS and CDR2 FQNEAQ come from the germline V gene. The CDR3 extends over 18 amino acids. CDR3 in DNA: TGTGCCAGCAGCCCTCGGACTAGCGGGGGACCCCTTTACAATGAGCAGTTCTTC. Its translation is CASSPRTSGGPLYNEQFF.

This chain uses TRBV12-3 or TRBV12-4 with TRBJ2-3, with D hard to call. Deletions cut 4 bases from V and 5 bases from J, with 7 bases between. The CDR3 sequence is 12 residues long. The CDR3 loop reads CASSSWVDTQYF. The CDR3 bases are TGTGCCAGCAGTTCCTGGGTAGATACGCAGTATTTT.

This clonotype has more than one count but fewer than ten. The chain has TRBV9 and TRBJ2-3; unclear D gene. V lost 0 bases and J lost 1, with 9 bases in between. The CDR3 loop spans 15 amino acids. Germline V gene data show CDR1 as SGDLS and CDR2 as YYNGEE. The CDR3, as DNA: TGTGCCAGCAGCGTAGCGAATTCTCGCACAGATACGCAGTATTTT. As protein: CASSVANSRTDTQYF. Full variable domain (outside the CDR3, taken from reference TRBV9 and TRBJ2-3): DSGVTQTPKHLITATGQRVTLRCSPRSGDLSVYWYQQSLDQGLQFLIQYYNGEERAKGNILERFSAQQFPDLHSELNLSSLELGDSALYFCASSVANSRTDTQYFGPGTRLTVL.

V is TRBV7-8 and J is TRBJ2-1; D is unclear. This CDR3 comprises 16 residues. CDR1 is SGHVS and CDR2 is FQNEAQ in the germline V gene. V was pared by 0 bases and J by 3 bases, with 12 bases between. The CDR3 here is CASSLAEDGYYNEQFF. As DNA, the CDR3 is TGTGCCAGCAGCTTAGCGGAAGACGGGTACTACAATGAGCAGTTCTTC. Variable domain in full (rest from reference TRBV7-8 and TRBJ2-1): GAGVSQSPRYKVAKRGQDVALRCDPISGHVSLFWYQQALGQGPEFLTYFQNEAQLDKSGLPSDRFFAERPEGSVSTLKIQRTQQEDSAVYLCASSLAEDGYYNEQFFGPGTRLTVL.